This T cell receptor (beta chain) derives from a study of T-cell memory formation after mild COVID-19. The length of the CDR3 is 14 residues. The J segment lost 5 bases and the V segment lost 3 bases, leaving 4 bases of the junction unmatched. Researchers used 5'RACE with constant-segment primers to make TCR alpha and TCR beta cDNA libraries that carry sample barcodes and UMIs. TCRdb re-analysed the 5' RACE reads in MiXCR, keeping a single row per CDR3 protein. Among roughly 580,000 distinct CDR3 sequences, under 20% were seen once, and the ten largest hold around 12%. Sequences were obtained from PBMCs or a T cell subset sorted from them (not recorded which). The V call is TRBV12-3 or TRBV12-4, the J call TRBJ2-7, with 10 nucleotides matching TRBD2. The receptor was isolated from an adult woman who had mild COVID-19 (a few samples of this study predate the infection). Cell type and time point are not known. Here the CDR3 reads CASSFSGRDHEQYF. DNA of the CDR3: TGTGCCAGCAGTTTCAGCGGGAGGGACCACGAGCAGTACTTC.